The 32 T cell receptor beta chains below were found in one sample sequenced in a study of blood T cell repertoires in COVID-19. Profiling relied on immunoSEQ multiplex PCR, and the TCRdb table lists in-frame clones only, not all of them. The repertoire holds around 81,000 clones, with approximately 83% as singletons. Sequencing was done on a sample of peripheral blood. The receptors derive from a man of 80 years or more with acute or convalescent COVID-19.

The chain joins TRBV24-1 to TRBJ2-2; no definite D call. This CDR3 contains 14 residues. Trimming cost V 0 bases and J 5 bases, with 6 bases left between them. Germline V CDR1 and CDR2: KGHDR, SFDVKD. The CDR3 loop is CATSDLPGTGELFF. The CDR3, as DNA: TGTGCCACCAGTGATTTGCCAGGAACCGGGGAGCTGTTTTTT.

The V call is TRBV7-3, the J call TRBJ2-5; 10 bases are a match to TRBD1. The CDR3 has 14 amino acids. The trim removed 5 bases at V and 4 bases at J, leaving 4 bases unmatched. CDR1 is SGHTA and CDR2 is FQGTGA in the germline V gene. In nucleotides, the CDR3 is TGTGCCAGCAGCCCCGGGACAGGGGCAGAGACCCAGTACTTC. Translation: CASSPGTGAETQYF.

V gene TRBV9 combines with J gene TRBJ1-1; D might be TRBD1 (5 bases). The CDR3 is 20 amino acids. Germline CDR1 SGDLS, CDR2 YYNGEE. V was clipped by 7 bases and J by 1 base, with 32 bases between them. CDR3 protein: CASSGEKAGGAPLKNTEAFF. The CDR3 coding sequence is TGTGCCAGCTCAGGCGAAAAGGCGGGAGGGGCGCCCCTCAAGAACACTGAAGCTTTCTTT.

The gene calls are TRBV27 and TRBJ1-2, with 8 nucleotides matching TRBD1. The CDR3 is made up of 14 amino acids. The V gene end was trimmed by 5 bases and the J gene end by 8 bases; junction bases not matched to a gene: 10. CDR1 is MNHEY and CDR2 is SMNVEV in the germline V gene (reference sequence). CDR3 loop: CASSLRTGGRGYTF. The CDR3 DNA reads TGTGCCAGCAGTCTACGAACAGGGGGTAGAGGCTACACCTTC.

J is TRBJ2-1 and V is TRBV6-2 or TRBV6-3; TRBD2 aligns across 14 bases. The V gene's germline CDR1 is MNHEY and CDR2 SVGEGT. Trimming at V came to 4 bases and at J to 8 bases, leaving 7 bases not matched to a gene. The CDR3 is 16 amino acids. DNA of the CDR3: TGTGCCAGCAGTTCCATACGGACTAGCGGGAGGCATGAGCAGTTCTTC. Its translation is CASSSIRTSGRHEQFF.

The chain couples TRBV5-5 to TRBJ1-4; the D gene is possibly TRBD1 (6 bases). V was pared by 6 bases and J by 5 bases, with 17 bases between. This CDR3 has 15 amino acids. Germline CDR1 SGHKS, CDR2 YYEKEE (reference sequence). This CDR3 is CASTGGGAYNEKLFF. CDR3 coding DNA: TGTGCCAGCACCGGAGGGGGGGCTTACAATGAAAAACTGTTTTTT.

This clone was detected only a few times. This sequence joins TRBV11-3 and TRBJ2-2, with D tentatively TRBD1 (5 bases). With 5 bases removed from V and 0 bases from J, the gap between germline ends came to 25 bases. CDR1 is SGHNT, CDR2 YENEEA, per germline. The CDR3 is 20 residues long. The CDR3 DNA follows: TGTGCCAGCAGCGACCCGTGGGGCAACGGCACAGGCGCGAACACCGGGGAGCTGTTTTTT. Translated, it gives CASSDPWGNGTGANTGELFF.

The rearrangement links TRBV19 to TRBJ1-2, with 9 bases identical to TRBD1. V lost 4 bases to trimming and J lost 6 bases; unmatched junction nucleotides: 9. The germline CDR1 and CDR2 sequences are LNHDA and SQIVND (reference sequence). This CDR3 region has 15 residues. CDR3: CASSNTPGQGDGYTF. In DNA form, the CDR3 reads TGTGCCAGTAGTAACACTCCGGGACAGGGAGATGGCTACACCTTC.

The CDR3 coding sequence is TGTGCCAGCTCACCCCCGGGACAGGGCGCAAATCAGCCCCAGCATTTT. It yields the protein CASSPPGQGANQPQHF. The chain carries TRBV18 and TRBJ1-5; 9 positions agree with TRBD1. Trimming cost V 3 bases and J 4 bases; bases outside gene matches: 7. CDR3 length: 16 residues. The germline gives CDR1 KGHSH, CDR2 LQKENI.

This clone was counted only a few times. Mismatch with germline at one junction end may stem from a read error. This chain links TRBV7-7 with TRBJ2-7; tentatively, D is TRBD1 (5 bases). The CDR3 length is 15 residues. CDR1 SSHAT and CDR2 FNYEAQ come from the germline V gene (reference sequence). The CDR3 sequence is CASSQGAGRWNEQYF. CDR3 DNA: TGTGCTAGCAGCCAAGGGGCAGGGCGTTGGAACGAGCAGTACTTC.

V and J are TRBV18 and TRBJ2-7; 11 bases match TRBD1. The V and J ends lost 4 bases and 7 bases, in that order; junction bases with no gene match: 3. In germline, CDR1 is KGHSH, CDR2 LQKENI. This CDR3 region has 13 residues. CDR3 region: CASSQGQGEEQYF. The CDR3 nucleotides are TGTGCCAGCTCACAGGGACAGGGGGAAGAGCAGTACTTC.

This chain uses TRBV6-6 with TRBJ1-1; no clear D. The CDR3 runs to 11 residues. Trimming cost V 5 bases and J 3 bases, with 4 bases left between them. Germline V CDR1 and CDR2: MNHNY, SVGAGI (reference sequence). In DNA form, the CDR3 reads TGTGCCAGCAGTCCGGACACTGAAGCTTTCTTT. Protein: CASSPDTEAFF.

The V call is TRBV19, the J call TRBJ1-1; no firm D call. The V end was cut by 1 base, the J end by 7 bases, with 16 bases between. The CDR3 totals 15 residues. CDR1 and CDR2 (germline): LNHDA, SQIVND (reference sequence). The CDR3 bases are TGTGCCAGTAGTATAGCGGGTCCGGGTGCCTATGAAGCTTTCTTT. Amino acid sequence: CASSIAGPGAYEAFF.

This clone was seen a handful of times. For the CDR3, the DNA is TGTGCCAGCAGCTACACGGGACAAGACTACGAGCAGTACTTC. Its translation is CASSYTGQDYEQYF. This chain connects TRBV7-9 to TRBJ2-7, with D perhaps TRBD1 (6 bases). Germline loops: CDR1 SEHNR, CDR2 FQNEAQ (reference sequence). Trimming took 4 bases from V and 3 from J, leaving 13 bases between them. The CDR3 covers 14 residues.

The chain combines TRBV28 with TRBJ2-1; 7 bases line up with TRBD2. Per germline, CDR1 MDHEN and CDR2 SYDVKM. V lost 7 bases, J lost 10 bases, and 4 bases stayed unmatched. The CDR3 is 11 amino acids. The DNA of the CDR3 is TGTGCCAGCAAAGTGGGACTAGAGCAGTTCTTC. This sequence encodes CASKVGLEQFF. The entire variable domain, with the rest obtained from reference TRBV28 and TRBJ2-1, is as follows: DVKVTQSSRYLVKRTGEKVFLECVQDMDHENMFWYRQDPGLGLRLIYFSYDVKMKEKGDIPEGYSVSREKKERFSLILESASTNQTSMYLCASKVGLEQFFGPGTRLTVL.

The chain has TRBV28 and TRBJ1-5; D is undetermined. The CDR3 contains 12 residues. Trimming took off 6 bases at V and 9 bases at J, with 12 bases between the two ends. Germline V gene data show CDR1 as MDHEN and CDR2 as SYDVKM. The CDR3 spells CASRPGPRPQHF. CDR3 nucleotides: TGTGCCAGCAGACCGGGTCCCCGGCCCCAGCATTTT.

This clone was seen a handful of times. J is TRBJ2-5 and V is TRBV2; the match to TRBD1 covers 7 bases. Unmatched junction bases numbered 6, after V lost 5 bases and J lost 9 bases. This CDR3 contains 12 residues. The germline CDR1 and CDR2 sequences are SNHLY and FYNNEI. CDR3 nucleotide sequence: TGTGCCAGCAGTAGACAGGGAGCGGCCCAGTACTTC. It specifies CASSRQGAAQYF.

This chain joins TRBV27 and TRBJ2-7; 8 nucleotides align to TRBD2. Looked up from germline, CDR1 is MNHEY and CDR2 is SMNVEV (reference sequence). CDR3 size: 16 residues. The V segment lost 5 bases and the J segment 5 bases; nucleotides outside the gene matches: 14. The DNA of the CDR3 is TGTGCCAGCAGTCTCTCCCGACTAGCGTTGGCTAACGAGCAGTACTTC. Encoded protein: CASSLSRLALANEQYF.

The chain combines TRBV7-2 with TRBJ2-4; maybe TRBD1 (6 bases). Germline V gene data show CDR1 as SGHTA and CDR2 as FQGNSA. The V and J ends lost 3 bases and 0 bases respectively, with 9 bases between them. This CDR3 contains 15 residues. In DNA, the CDR3 is TGTGCCAGCAGCTTCGACAGGAGAGCCAAAAACATTCAGTACTTC. Protein sequence: CASSFDRRAKNIQYF.

V and J are TRBV5-5 and TRBJ1-1; D not certain. Germline assignment: CDR1 SGHKS and CDR2 YYEKEE (reference sequence). This CDR3 contains 14 residues. Trimming took off 3 bases at V and 0 bases at J, with 9 bases between the two ends. CDR3 sequence (DNA): TGTGCCAGCAGCTACCTGGAGGTGAACACTGAAGCTTTCTTT. Translated, it gives CASSYLEVNTEAFF.

The V call is TRBV7-2, the J call TRBJ1-2; TRBD1 might be the D (6 bases). Germline CDR1 SGHTA, CDR2 FQGNSA. Trimming left V 7 bases short and J 6 bases short, with 18 bases between. This CDR3 is 14 amino acids long. The CDR3 protein is CASTQKDSIDGYTF. The CDR3 DNA is TGTGCCAGCACCCAAAAGGACAGTATTGATGGCTACACCTTC.

The rearrangement links TRBV9 to TRBJ1-4, with no clear D. CDR3 size: 14 residues. The germline V gene has CDR1 SGDLS and CDR2 YYNGEE. V shed 3 bases and J shed 0 bases, with 6 bases lying between them. DNA for the CDR3: TGTGCCAGCAGCGAACAGACAACTAATGAAAAACTGTTTTTT. Translated, it gives CASSEQTTNEKLFF.

This sequence joins TRBV6-6 and TRBJ1-2; 9 nucleotides line up with TRBD1. The CDR3 sequence is 15 residues long. Trimming took 7 bases from V and 3 from J; bases not matched to a gene: 9. Looked up from germline, CDR1 is MNHNY and CDR2 is SVGAGI (reference sequence). CDR3 amino acids: CASKEQGARDYGYTF. CDR3 bases: TGTGCCAGCAAAGAACAGGGGGCGCGGGACTATGGCTACACCTTC.

V is TRBV4-2 and J is TRBJ1-1; 9 nucleotides agree with TRBD1. CDR1 is LGHNA and CDR2 is YNFKEQ in the germline V gene. The CDR3 sequence is 17 residues long. Trimming took 0 bases from V and 4 from J; bases not matched to a gene: 9. CDR3 coding DNA: TGTGCCAGCAGCCAAGACTCCGACGGGACAGGGTCCACTGAAGCTTTCTTT. Amino acids: CASSQDSDGTGSTEAFF.

This CDR3 is CASSLTQGAGSNQPQHF. The CDR3 DNA follows: TGTGCCAGCAGTTTAACACAGGGGGCAGGAAGCAATCAGCCCCAGCATTTT. The chain has TRBV28 and TRBJ1-5; 9 bases agree with TRBD1. Trimming at V came to 2 bases and at J to 1 base, leaving 6 bases not matched to a gene. Germline V gives CDR1 MDHEN, CDR2 SYDVKM. The CDR3 is 17 residues long.

This clone was picked up many times. The rearrangement joins TRBV28 to TRBJ2-1; D unclear. Germline V gene lookup returns CDR1 MDHEN and CDR2 SYDVKM. Trimming shortened V by 3 bases and J by 8 bases, and 23 bases separated the two germline ends. The CDR3 loop spans 17 amino acids. CDR3 coding DNA: TGTGCCAGCAGTTTGAGCCAAATGAGTACCGCTTCCCATGAGCAGTTCTTC. This codes for CASSLSQMSTASHEQFF.

The rearrangement links TRBV12-2 to TRBJ2-5; no DNA check was done on the table's D call, TRBD2. TRBV12-2 is a pseudogene locus. The CDR3 spans 19 residues. The CDR3 loop reads CASRPYPGLAGCDKRTQYF. The CDR3 DNA follows: TGTGCAAGTCGCCCCTACCCGGGACTAGCGGGATGTGACAAGAGAACCCAGTACTTC.

This clone was recorded only once. The rearrangement links TRBV4-3 to TRBJ1-2; D is undetermined. CDR3 size: 15 residues. V lost 0 bases to trimming and J lost 4 bases, with 12 bases between them. CDR1 and CDR2 from the germline V gene are LGHNA and YSLEER. CDR3 DNA sequence: TGCGCCAGCAGCCAAGAAAAGGGCCGGGGCTATGGCTACACCTTC. Residues: CASSQEKGRGYGYTF.

The chain has TRBV6-5 and TRBJ1-5; D is unclear. Germline lookup yields CDR1 MNHEY and CDR2 SVGAGI. The germline V and J ends were trimmed by 2 bases and 0 bases, with 8 bases remaining between them. The CDR3 runs 15 residues. CDR3 bases: TGTGCCAGCAGTTACACAGCTTATAGCAATCAGCCCCAGCATTTT. This sequence encodes CASSYTAYSNQPQHF.

V usage is TRBV2 and J usage is TRBJ1-1; 7 nucleotides line up with TRBD1. V lost 0 bases and J lost 7; bases outside the gene matches: 11. The CDR3 totals 16 residues. Germline loops: CDR1 SNHLY, CDR2 FYNNEI. CDR3 sequence reads: CASSEAKGLQGSEAFF. Here the CDR3 DNA reads TGTGCCAGCAGTGAAGCCAAAGGGCTACAGGGGAGTGAAGCTTTCTTT.

The gene calls are TRBV9 and TRBJ2-1; 14 bases are shared with TRBD2. V shed 0 bases, J shed 9 bases, and the junction held 2 bases outside the gene matches. Germline V gene sequence: CDR1 SGDLS, CDR2 YYNGEE. This CDR3 region has 15 residues. The CDR3, as DNA: TGTGCCAGCAGCGTAGGCGGGACTAGCGGGGGTGAGCAGTTCTTC. Translating it yields CASSVGGTSGGEQFF.

The chain couples TRBV9 to TRBJ2-6; TRBD1 might be the D (6 bases). The CDR3 spans 19 residues. CDR1 and CDR2 from the germline V gene are SGDLS and YYNGEE. V was trimmed by 4 bases and J by 0 bases, leaving 20 bases between them. CDR3 region: CASSIKTGTRSSGANVLTF. CDR3 sequence (DNA): TGTGCCAGCAGCATCAAAACCGGGACACGGTCCTCTGGGGCCAACGTCCTGACTTTC.